The 24 T cell receptor beta chains listed next were all sequenced from one sample in a study of blood T cell repertoires in COVID-19. TCRdb's table, derived via immunoSEQ multiplex PCR, lists solely in-frame clones and lacks some. The sample records 130,000 to 150,000 clones, around 86% being singletons. The specimen sequenced was peripheral blood. These receptors all stem from a man aged 50-60 years who had recovered from COVID-19.

This rearrangement joins TRBV7-2 to TRBJ1-5; D is ambiguous. The CDR3 extends over 14 amino acids. Trimming removed 5 bases at V and 3 bases at J, with 11 bases between. Germline lookup yields CDR1 SGHTA and CDR2 FQGNSA. The CDR3: CASSPPRNNQPQHF. CDR3 coding DNA: TGTGCCAGCAGCCCCCCGCGGAACAATCAGCCCCAGCATTTT.

This clone was picked up many times. This rearrangement joins TRBV5-4 to TRBJ1-1, with TRBD1 identical over 7 bases. Per the germline V gene, CDR1 is SGHNT and CDR2 is YYREEE (reference sequence). The V segment lost 4 bases and the J segment 0 bases; nucleotides outside the gene matches: 6. The CDR3 covers 15 residues. CDR3 protein: CASSPLDRLNTEAFF. The CDR3 bases are TGTGCCAGCAGCCCCCTGGACAGGTTGAACACTGAAGCTTTCTTT.

V usage is TRBV5-1 and J usage is TRBJ2-5, with TRBD1 matching 8 bases. Germline values: CDR1 SGHRS, CDR2 YFSETQ. This CDR3 spans 13 amino acids. V lost 1 base to trimming and J lost 4 bases; unmatched junction nucleotides: 0. The CDR3 DNA reads TGCGCCAGCAGCTTGACAGGGGGAGAGACCCAGTACTTC. Amino acids: CASSLTGGETQYF.

The chain couples TRBV30 to TRBJ1-1; TRBD1 matches at 10 bases. V gave up 7 bases and J gave up 10 bases; unmatched junction bases: 15. This CDR3 contains 14 residues. Germline-derived CDR1 and CDR2 are GTSNPN and SVGIG (reference sequence). The CDR3 DNA follows: TGTGCCTCCGAACGGGACAGGGGACAAAGCGGAGCTTTCTTT. This encodes CASERDRGQSGAFF.

The rearrangement links TRBV5-1 to TRBJ2-2; 13 nucleotides align to TRBD2. The CDR3 is 17 residues long. Looked up from germline, CDR1 is SGHRS and CDR2 is YFSETQ. V trimming: 1 base; J trimming: 3 bases; junction bases outside the gene matches: 3. CDR3 coding DNA: TGCGCCAGCAGCTTGACTAGCGGGGGGGCCCACACCGGGGAGCTGTTTTTT. It translates to CASSLTSGGAHTGELFF.

The chain couples TRBV5-1 to TRBJ2-6, with D unresolved. Trimming pared 4 bases from V and 0 bases from J, leaving 8 bases between. Per germline, CDR1 SGHRS and CDR2 YFSETQ. The CDR3 has 15 residues. The CDR3 nucleotides read TGCGCCAGCAGCGCCTATCCCTCTGGGGCCAACGTCCTGACTTTC. Protein product: CASSAYPSGANVLTF.

The J gene is TRBJ1-1, the V gene TRBV29-1; D may be TRBD1 (5 bases). Germline-derived CDR1 and CDR2 are SQVTM and ANQGSEA. V gave up 6 bases and J gave up 2 bases, with 13 bases separating them. The CDR3 covers 13 residues. The CDR3 DNA follows: TGCAGCGTCGACACCCAGGGAAACACTGAAGCTTTCTTT. This sequence encodes CSVDTQGNTEAFF.

The CDR3 DNA follows: TGTGCCAGCTCACCACTAGACAGCCAGACTGAAGCTTTCTTT. It codes for CASSPLDSQTEAFF. This chain joins TRBV18 and TRBJ1-1, with D possibly matching TRBD1 (5 bases). CDR1 KGHSH and CDR2 LQKENI come from the germline V gene. The V end lost 1 base, the J end lost 5 bases, and 11 bases lay between the germline ends. CDR3 size: 14 residues.

The chain employs TRBV2 and TRBJ2-6; 10 bases are a match to TRBD1. Germline trimming cut 5 bases from V and 2 bases from J; bases unmatched to any gene: 3. Germline CDR1 SNHLY, CDR2 FYNNEI. The CDR3 spans 16 residues. The CDR3 nucleotides read TGTGCCAGCAGTCGTGACAGGGGGCCTGGGGCCAACGTCCTGACTTTC. It encodes CASSRDRGPGANVLTF.

This clone was observed a few times. The chain has TRBV4-2 and TRBJ2-3; 9 positions match TRBD2. The CDR3 is 19 residues long. The V segment lost 0 bases and the J segment 2 bases; nucleotides outside the gene matches: 12. CDR1 LGHNA and CDR2 YNFKEQ come from the germline V gene. CDR3 sequence (DNA): TGTGCCAGCAGCCAAGATTTCGTCAGCGGGGGGCCTATCACAGATACGCAGTATTTT. Protein: CASSQDFVSGGPITDTQYF.

This clone was recorded once. The gene calls are TRBV5-5 and TRBJ1-1; the D gene is possibly TRBD1 (6 bases). The CDR3 length is 15 residues. Trimming removed 4 bases at V and 2 bases at J, with 15 bases between. In germline, CDR1 is SGHKS, CDR2 YYEKEE (reference sequence). CDR3 coding DNA: TGTGCCAGCAGCAGCACCGGGACACAAAACACTGAAGCTTTCTTT. Amino acid sequence: CASSSTGTQNTEAFF.

The chain recombines TRBV9 with TRBJ1-1; no clear D. CDR1 and CDR2 from the germline V gene are SGDLS and YYNGEE. This CDR3 contains 15 residues. Trimming took off 0 bases at V and 0 bases at J, with 9 bases between the two ends. The CDR3: CASSVGEEVNTEAFF. CDR3 DNA sequence: TGTGCCAGCAGCGTAGGAGAGGAGGTGAACACTGAAGCTTTCTTT. Combining the CDR3 with reference TRBV9 and TRBJ1-1 gives the whole variable domain DSGVTQTPKHLITATGQRVTLRCSPRSGDLSVYWYQQSLDQGLQFLIQYYNGEERAKGNILERFSAQQFPDLHSELNLSSLELGDSALYFCASSVGEEVNTEAFFGQGTRLTVV.

The chain recombines TRBV18 with TRBJ2-2; D is undetermined. The CDR3 contains 16 residues. CDR1 and CDR2 (germline): KGHSH, LQKENI. Trimming took 0 bases from V and 1 from J, leaving 9 bases between them. CDR3 amino acids: CASSPPISGNTGELFF. DNA for the CDR3: TGTGCCAGCTCACCACCAATCTCGGGGAACACCGGGGAGCTGTTTTTT.

The chain links TRBV7-9 to TRBJ2-1; TRBD1 aligns across 8 bases. CDR1 and CDR2 (germline): SEHNR, FQNEAQ (reference sequence). The V gene end was trimmed by 5 bases and the J gene end by 7 bases; junction bases not matched to a gene: 7. The CDR3 sequence is 14 residues long. The CDR3 protein is CASSVGTGSNEQFF. The CDR3 DNA reads as TGTGCCAGCAGCGTAGGGACAGGCAGTAATGAGCAGTTCTTC.

The V call is TRBV7-2, the J call TRBJ1-2, with D tentatively TRBD1 (6 bases). Germline V CDR1 and CDR2: SGHTA, FQGNSA. V lost 1 base, J lost 7 bases, and 13 bases lay in between. The CDR3 is made up of 14 amino acids. Here the CDR3 reads CASSLGLEGVGYTF. The CDR3 DNA sequence: TGTGCCAGCAGCTTAGGTTTAGAGGGGGTTGGCTACACCTTC.

The chain recombines TRBV7-2 with TRBJ1-3, with 7 bases identical to TRBD1. V lost 5 bases to trimming and J lost 0 bases; unmatched junction nucleotides: 16. The CDR3 consists of 19 residues. CDR1 is SGHTA, CDR2 FQGNSA, per germline. This chain's CDR3 is CASSEGTEKKGISGNTIYF. DNA of the CDR3: TGTGCCAGCAGCGAAGGGACAGAGAAAAAAGGAATCTCTGGAAACACCATATATTTT.

This chain uses TRBV9 with TRBJ1-1; D may be TRBD1 (5 bases). The length of the CDR3 is 15 residues. V dropped 1 base and J dropped 4 bases, with 14 bases sitting between them. Germline CDR1 and CDR2: SGDLS and YYNGEE. The CDR3 DNA is TGTGCCAGCAGCGTACGGGGGAACGAGGCCACTGAAGCTTTCTTT. Translation: CASSVRGNEATEAFF.

This clone has only a few counts. The chain is built from TRBV6-4 and TRBJ2-7; weak D call: TRBD1 (6 bases). Trimming cost V 6 bases and J 2 bases, with 14 bases left between them. Germline lookup yields CDR1 MRHNA and CDR2 SNTAGT. The CDR3 has 14 residues. CDR3 amino acids: CASRQQTGPYEQYF. CDR3 sequence (DNA): TGTGCCAGCAGGCAACAGACAGGTCCCTACGAGCAGTACTTC.

For this clone: One junction end disagrees with the germline gene, perhaps due to a read error. The chain employs TRBV7-9 and TRBJ1-2; D is possibly TRBD1 (5 bases). The CDR3 loop spans 10 amino acids. CDR1 and CDR2 from the germline V gene are SEHNR and FQNEAQ (reference sequence). CDR3 protein: CGGYLYGYTF. The CDR3 nucleotides read TGCGGGGGGTACCTCTATGGCTACACCTTC.

The chain carries TRBV19 and TRBJ1-1; D might be TRBD1 (5 bases). The V gene's germline CDR1 is LNHDA and CDR2 SQIVND (reference sequence). Trimming removed 5 bases from V and 3 bases from J, with 16 bases in between. The CDR3 runs 15 residues. CDR3 coding DNA: TGTGCCAGTAGTGGGCAGGGTAAGGATCACACTGAAGCTTTCTTT. This encodes CASSGQGKDHTEAFF.

CDR3 sequence: CASSLEGQGLNSPLHF. The CDR3 DNA follows: TGTGCCAGCAGCTTGGAGGGACAGGGTTTGAATTCACCCCTCCACTTT. V usage is TRBV5-6 and J usage is TRBJ1-6, with TRBD1 matching 9 bases. CDR3 size: 16 residues. Germline CDR1 is SGHDT and CDR2 is YYEEEE. V dropped 0 bases and J dropped 7; count of bases not matched to a gene: 5.

The CDR3 here is CASSIAQGNDYGYTF. The CDR3 nucleotides are TGTGCCAGTAGTATAGCCCAGGGGAACGACTATGGCTACACCTTC. This chain uses TRBV19 with TRBJ1-2, with a weak D call TRBD1 (6 bases). The germline CDR1 and CDR2 sequences are LNHDA and SQIVND (reference sequence). The CDR3 extends over 15 amino acids. Trimming removed 1 base at V and 3 bases at J, with 12 bases between.

The chain joins TRBV7-9 to TRBJ2-6, with D perhaps TRBD1 (5 bases). Germline assignment: CDR1 SEHNR and CDR2 FQNEAQ (reference sequence). The length of the CDR3 is 15 residues. Trimming removed 3 bases from V and 1 base from J, with 7 bases in between. CDR3 protein: CASSFQGSGANVLTF. The CDR3 DNA is TGTGCCAGCAGCTTCCAGGGTTCTGGGGCCAACGTCCTGACTTTC.

Note on this clone: Other nucleotide sequences from this sample produce the same CDR3. V usage is TRBV10-1 and J usage is TRBJ1-1; the D gene is possibly TRBD1 (5 bases). Germline V gene lookup returns CDR1 WNHNN and CDR2 SYGVQD (reference sequence). Trimming removed 0 bases at V and 5 bases at J, with 7 bases between. The CDR3 runs 13 residues. CDR3 in amino acids: CASSESGGTEAFF. CDR3 DNA: TGCGCCAGCAGTGAGTCCGGGGGAACTGAAGCTTTCTTT.